The next 26 T cell receptor beta chains were all read from a single sample in a study of T cells in Graves' hyperthyroidism and ophthalmopathy. TCR beta CDR3 regions were amplified from RNA. In the first-round RT-PCR of the TCR CDR3, the HTBI primer set was used. TCRdb called the multiplex PCR reads again in MiXCR, with one record for every CDR3 protein. The sample comprises some 560,000 distinct CDR3 sequences, more than 15% of which are singletons, and around 7.8% rests with the top ten. Sample: blood. These receptors were taken from a woman aged 30 to 39 with Graves' hyperthyroidism.

The genes are TRBV24-1 and TRBJ1-1; 8 bases fit TRBD1. V lost 6 bases and J lost 1; bases outside the gene matches: 6. The CDR3 spans 15 residues. The V gene's germline CDR1 is KGHDR and CDR2 SFDVKD. CDR3 sequence: CATSTRTGTNTEAFF. The CDR3 bases are TGTGCCACCAGTACCCGGACAGGGACGAACACTGAAGCTTTCTTT.

This clonotype has a handful of counts. The rearrangement uses TRBV4-2 and TRBJ1-1; D perhaps matches TRBD1 (5 bases). The CDR3 length is 14 residues. Deletions cut 1 base from V and 7 bases from J, with 13 bases between. Germline V gene sequence: CDR1 LGHNA, CDR2 YNFKEQ. CDR3 bases: TGTGCCAGCAGCCAAGTCGATAGGGGCCGTGAAGCTTTCTTT. It encodes CASSQVDRGREAFF.

This clonotype showed up many times. V and J are TRBV7-2 and TRBJ2-3; no reliable D call. Germline V gives CDR1 SGHTA, CDR2 FQGNSA. The CDR3 contains 14 residues. The V end was cut by 1 base, the J end by 2 bases, with 7 bases between. CDR3 sequence (DNA): TGTGCCAGCAGCTTAGTTAAGGACACAGATACGCAGTATTTT. This codes for CASSLVKDTDTQYF.

This clonotype was counted ten times or more. J is TRBJ2-3 and V is TRBV30, with no clear D. The CDR3 is 11 residues long. Germline V lookup: CDR1 GTSNPN, CDR2 SVGIG (reference sequence). Trimming cost V 6 bases and J 4 bases, with 8 bases left between them. CDR3 coding DNA: TGTGCCTGTTCGCAGCCAGATACGCAGTATTTT. This sequence encodes CACSQPDTQYF.

This clonotype was observed at least ten times. This sequence joins TRBV20-1 and TRBJ2-1; D is possibly TRBD1 or TRBD2 (5 bases each). V lost 3 bases, J lost 0 bases, and 9 bases lay in between. This CDR3 has 14 residues. CDR1 and CDR2 from the germline V gene are DFQATT and SNEGSKA (reference sequence). CDR3 sequence reads: CSASGTSSYNEQFF. The CDR3 nucleotides read TGCAGTGCTAGCGGGACGAGCTCCTACAATGAGCAGTTCTTC.

This clonotype was detected ten times or more. The V and J genes are TRBV7-9 and TRBJ2-7; D is unclear. V lost 5 bases and J lost 0, with 11 bases in between. Germline CDR1 is SEHNR and CDR2 is FQNEAQ (reference sequence). The CDR3 consists of 14 residues. DNA of the CDR3: TGTGCCAGCAGCGGAGACCTCCTCTCCTACGAGCAGTACTTC. This codes for CASSGDLLSYEQYF.

In its sample, this clonotype was seen many times. The CDR3 is CASSKTSGSGVEQFF. The CDR3 DNA reads TGTGCCAGCAGCAAGACTAGCGGGAGTGGGGTTGAGCAGTTCTTC. V is TRBV7-6 and J is TRBJ2-1; 12 bases agree with TRBD2. From germline, CDR1 is SGHVS and CDR2 FNYEAQ. The V segment lost 5 bases and the J segment 9 bases; nucleotides outside the gene matches: 8. The CDR3 length is 15 residues.

The chain has TRBV3-1 and TRBJ1-1; no clear D gene. CDR1 and CDR2 from the germline V gene are LGHDT and YNNKEL (reference sequence). V dropped 1 base and J dropped 3 bases, with 9 bases sitting between them. There are 14 residues in the CDR3. CDR3 sequence reads: CASSQVLADTEAFF. CDR3 DNA: TGTGCCAGCAGCCAAGTCTTGGCGGACACTGAAGCTTTCTTT.

This clonotype showed up many times. The chain joins TRBV20-1 to TRBJ1-2, with 9 bases aligning to TRBD1. This CDR3 is built from 15 residues. Germline loops: CDR1 DFQATT, CDR2 SNEGSKA (reference sequence). V was pared by 3 bases and J by 9 bases, with 14 bases of the junction left unmatched. This CDR3 is CSARDTGDRVGSYTF. Written as DNA, the CDR3 is TGCAGTGCTAGGGACACCGGGGACAGGGTAGGGAGCTACACCTTC.

The rearrangement links TRBV7-2 to TRBJ1-1, with 8 bases that match TRBD1. Germline V gene sequence: CDR1 SGHTA, CDR2 FQGNSA. Trimming cost V 1 base and J 7 bases; bases outside gene matches: 14. CDR3 length equals 17 residues. CDR3 coding DNA: TGTGCCAGCAGCTTAGACATTTTGGGTATTGGACAGGGTGAAGCTTTCTTT. The encoded protein is CASSLDILGIGQGEAFF.

The rearrangement uses TRBV28 and TRBJ2-1; a possible D gene is TRBD1 (6 bases). The V end was cut by 5 bases, the J end by 8 bases, with 13 bases between. This CDR3 has 13 residues. Germline V lookup: CDR1 MDHEN, CDR2 SYDVKM. The CDR3 reads CASSADRRDEQFF. For the CDR3, the DNA is TGTGCCAGCAGTGCCGACAGGCGCGATGAGCAGTTCTTC.

V and J are TRBV9 and TRBJ2-3, with 8 bases identical to TRBD2. This CDR3 comprises 15 residues. V was clipped by 0 bases and J by 3 bases; unmatched bases: 3. In germline, CDR1 is SGDLS, CDR2 YYNGEE. CDR3 sequence (DNA): TGTGCCAGCAGCGTAGACAGCGGGAGAACAGATACGCAGTATTTT. Amino acids: CASSVDSGRTDTQYF.

This chain uses TRBV27 with TRBJ2-5, with unresolved D. This CDR3 has 12 residues. In germline, CDR1 is MNHEY, CDR2 SMNVEV (reference sequence). Trimming took off 8 bases at V and 2 bases at J, with 9 bases between the two ends. The CDR3 sequence: CASGSGQETQYF. The DNA for the CDR3 is TGTGCCAGCGGTTCGGGTCAAGAGACCCAGTACTTC.

This clonotype was counted ten times or more. The V and J genes are TRBV18 and TRBJ2-5; TRBD2 is a possible D gene (6 bases). CDR1 is KGHSH and CDR2 is LQKENI in the germline V gene. V was shortened by 4 bases and J by 0 bases, with 9 bases between the two germline ends. This CDR3 has 14 amino acids. DNA of the CDR3: TGTGCCAGCTCACTTGGAGGGTACCAAGAGACCCAGTACTTC. Amino acids: CASSLGGYQETQYF.

This clonotype was found many times. This rearrangement joins TRBV12-3 or TRBV12-4 to TRBJ2-5; 11 nucleotides align to TRBD2. The CDR3 runs 13 residues. Losses at the gene ends were 8 bases for V and 4 bases for J; bases not matched to a gene: 3. The CDR3 reads CASGTSGGETQYF. CDR3 coding DNA: TGTGCCAGCGGGACTAGCGGAGGAGAGACCCAGTACTTC.

This clonotype was counted many times. The rearrangement joins TRBV12-3 or TRBV12-4 to TRBJ2-7; no clear D. The CDR3 consists of 15 residues. V was shortened by 1 base and J by 3 bases, with 13 bases between the two germline ends. CDR3 sequence: CASSLVADGDYEQYF. The CDR3 DNA follows: TGTGCCAGCAGTTTAGTTGCTGATGGGGACTACGAGCAGTACTTC.

V is TRBV20-1 and J is TRBJ2-5, with 8 nucleotides matching TRBD2. Germline trimming cut 3 bases from V and 4 bases from J; bases unmatched to any gene: 7. Germline CDR1 reads DFQATT; CDR2 reads SNEGSKA (reference sequence). The CDR3 runs to 14 residues. The CDR3 coding sequence is TGCAGTGCTAGGGTACGGGAGGGCCTAGAGACCCAGTACTTC. Translating gives CSARVREGLETQYF.

This clonotype was picked up many times. The chain employs TRBV5-1 and TRBJ2-1, with TRBD2 matching 11 bases. Germline values: CDR1 SGHRS, CDR2 YFSETQ. This CDR3 is built from 17 residues. The ends lost 2 bases at V and 5 bases at J; junction bases unmatched: 9. The CDR3 protein is CASSFFLSTSGNNEQFF. The CDR3 DNA follows: TGCGCCAGCAGCTTCTTCCTTTCGACTAGCGGGAACAATGAGCAGTTCTTC.

The CDR3 is CASSPPDSGANVLTF. In DNA, the CDR3 is TGTGCCAGCTCCCCCCCCGACTCTGGGGCCAACGTCCTGACTTTC. This chain uses TRBV7-9 with TRBJ2-6; D ambiguous. V was trimmed by 8 bases and J by 0 bases, leaving 11 bases between them. The germline V gene encodes CDR1 SEHNR and CDR2 FQNEAQ (reference sequence). The CDR3 is made up of 15 amino acids.

The chain recombines TRBV7-9 with TRBJ1-2; no clear D gene. The CDR3 extends over 17 amino acids. The V gene's germline CDR1 is SEHNR and CDR2 FQNEAQ (reference sequence). The V end was cut by 1 base, the J end by 4 bases, with 19 bases between. The CDR3 nucleotides read TGTGCCAGCAGCTTAGGTGTTACGGAAGGGAGAAGCTATGGCTACACCTTC. Its protein product is CASSLGVTEGRSYGYTF.

This clonotype was observed many times. The chain combines TRBV11-2 with TRBJ1-2, with 7 bases matching TRBD1. The trim removed 5 bases at V and 1 base at J, leaving 7 bases unmatched. The CDR3 length is 15 residues. Germline assignment: CDR1 SGHAT and CDR2 FQNNGV. CDR3 sequence: CASSPGQDLNYGYTF. The DNA of the CDR3 is TGTGCCAGCAGCCCTGGACAGGATCTTAACTATGGCTACACCTTC.

This clonotype was seen at least ten times. V usage is TRBV6-1 and J usage is TRBJ2-7; TRBD2 matches at 8 bases. Looked up from germline, CDR1 is MNHNS and CDR2 is SASEGT. CDR3 size: 18 residues. With 1 base clipped from V and 2 bases from J, the junction kept 13 bases outside the gene matches. This CDR3 reads CASSEEQGRVAGPYEQYF. CDR3 nucleotides: TGTGCCAGCAGTGAAGAACAGGGAAGAGTAGCGGGACCCTACGAGCAGTACTTC.

This clonotype was seen a handful of times. The V and J genes are TRBV4-1 and TRBJ2-7; TRBD2 matches at 9 bases. From germline, CDR1 is MGHRA and CDR2 YSYEKL. J was trimmed by 4 bases and V by 3 bases; bases with no gene match: 22. The CDR3 has 20 amino acids. This chain's CDR3 is CASSHHGVGDYSGRVYEQYF. DNA of the CDR3: TGCGCCAGCAGCCACCACGGGGTTGGAGACTATAGCGGGAGAGTTTACGAGCAGTACTTC.

This clonotype occurred many times. The chain joins TRBV6-1 to TRBJ2-1; D gene ambiguous. Trimming took off 4 bases at V and 9 bases at J, with 13 bases between the two ends. This CDR3 comprises 13 residues. Germline CDR1 is MNHNS and CDR2 is SASEGT. The CDR3 spells CASSGTVAVEQFF. For the CDR3, the DNA is TGTGCCAGCAGTGGCACCGTAGCAGTTGAGCAGTTCTTC.

This clonotype has just a few counts. The DNA for the CDR3 is TGTGCCAGCAGGGGGGGGGGGACAGGCACTAACTATGGCTACACCTTC. It encodes CASRGGGTGTNYGYTF. V and J are TRBV9 and TRBJ1-2, with 8 nucleotides matching TRBD1. Germline V gene lookup returns CDR1 SGDLS and CDR2 YYNGEE. V shed 5 bases and J 0 bases; nucleotides not matched to a gene: 9. The CDR3 loop spans 16 amino acids. Filled out from reference TRBV9 and TRBJ1-2, the complete variable domain reads DSGVTQTPKHLITATGQRVTLRCSPRSGDLSVYWYQQSLDQGLQFLIQYYNGEERAKGNILERFSAQQFPDLHSELNLSSLELGDSALYFCASRGGGTGTNYGYTFGSGTRLTVV.

This clonotype was detected only a few times. V is TRBV29-1 and J is TRBJ1-6; D is unclear. The CDR3 has 14 residues. Germline lookup yields CDR1 SQVTM and CDR2 ANQGSEA. The germline V and J ends were trimmed by 5 bases and 7 bases, with 15 bases remaining between them. The CDR3 protein is CSVLEGGGNSPLHF. CDR3 bases: TGCAGCGTTCTCGAGGGAGGAGGGAATTCACCCCTCCACTTT.